The rows below give T cell receptor beta chains drawn from one sample of a study of blood T cells in healthy people across ages. TCRdb passed the 5' RACE reads through MiXCR, listing each CDR3 protein once. This repertoire shows approximately 2,000,000 distinct CDR3 sequences, around 40% found once; its top ten account for approximately 22%. The material sequenced was blood. These receptors all stem from a human donor in good health. The CDR3 runs from the conserved cysteine through the conserved F or W. Each record gives: J gene, D gene, V gene, CDR3 protein. D genes are given only for firm matches.

J: TRBJ2-7; D: -; V: TRBV28; CDR3: CASNRDYEHYF
J: TRBJ2-1; D: TRBD2; V: TRBV28; CDR3: CAILSGGAGYNEQFF
J: TRBJ1-1; D: -; V: TRBV7-2; CDR3: CASSLARSPLGAFF
J: TRBJ2-1; D: TRBD2; V: TRBV5-1; CDR3: CASSWNLAGSYNEQFF
J: TRBJ1-5; D: -; V: TRBV20-1; CDR3: CSASFGADSNQPQHF
J: TRBJ1-2; D: -; V: TRBV12-3/TRBV12-4; CDR3: CASSLGLTNGYTF
J: TRBJ1-1; D: -; V: TRBV28; CDR3: CASSLMGRVNTEAFF
J: TRBJ2-7; D: -; V: TRBV7-2; CDR3: CASSLRSGGNLYEQYF
J: TRBJ1-1; D: TRBD1; V: TRBV29-1; CDR3: CSHGTGNTEAFF
J: TRBJ1-1; D: -; V: TRBV24-1; CDR3: CATSDPVGASFF
J: TRBJ1-5; D: -; V: TRBV19; CDR3: CARSWEAGQPQHF
J: TRBJ2-3; D: TRBD2; V: TRBV20-1; CDR3: CSASGKSSGGSDTQYF
J: TRBJ2-3; D: -; V: TRBV4-3; CDR3: CASSRLGVGDTQYF